A selection of T cell receptor beta chains follows, all from one sample in a study of blood T cell repertoires in COVID-19. The data were produced by immunoSEQ multiplex PCR, yet TCRdb's version contains in-frame clones alone and is incomplete. The sample gives some 220,000 clones, around 90% of which show up once; roughly 2.5% is in the top ten. Material: PBMCs or T cells enriched from blood (not recorded which). Receptor source: a woman younger than 45 who had recovered from COVID-19. The CDR3 runs from the conserved cysteine through the conserved F or W.

J	V	CDR3
TRBJ2-7	TRBV9	CASSVVRAGGEQYF
TRBJ1-1	TRBV6-2/TRBV6-3	CASSAIGTGGVEAFF
TRBJ2-5	TRBV7-2	CASSPRPGRETQYF
TRBJ1-2	TRBV12-3/TRBV12-4	CASSPRDRVGAF
TRBJ1-1	TRBV18	CASSPRTGDETEAFF
TRBJ1-3	TRBV5-1	CASSFTGTGGGNTIYF
TRBJ1-2	TRBV19	CASSPGQGAIGYTF
TRBJ2-3	TRBV6-5	CASSLRTSTDTQYF
TRBJ1-5	TRBV15	CATSNLVGNQPQHF
TRBJ1-1	TRBV4-2	CASSQSIPRQGNTEAFF
TRBJ2-2	TRBV11-2	CASSLQQGSRTGELFF